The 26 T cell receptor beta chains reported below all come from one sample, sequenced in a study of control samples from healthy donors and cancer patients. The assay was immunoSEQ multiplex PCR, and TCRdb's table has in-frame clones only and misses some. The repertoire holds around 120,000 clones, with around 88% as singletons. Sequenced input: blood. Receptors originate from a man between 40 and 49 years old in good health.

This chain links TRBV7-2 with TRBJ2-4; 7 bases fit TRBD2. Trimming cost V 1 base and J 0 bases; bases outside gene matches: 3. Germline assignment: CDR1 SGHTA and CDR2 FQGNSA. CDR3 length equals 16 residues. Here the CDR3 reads CASSLDAGVAKNIQYF. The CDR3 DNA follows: TGTGCCAGCAGCTTAGACGCGGGGGTAGCCAAAAACATTCAGTACTTC.

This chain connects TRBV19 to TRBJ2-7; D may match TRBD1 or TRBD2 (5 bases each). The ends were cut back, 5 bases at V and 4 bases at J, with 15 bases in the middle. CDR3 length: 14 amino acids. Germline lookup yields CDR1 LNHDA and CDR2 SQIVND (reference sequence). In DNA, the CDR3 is TGTGCCAGTAGTCCCCGGGACGGAGCTTACGAGCAGTACTTC. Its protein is CASSPRDGAYEQYF.

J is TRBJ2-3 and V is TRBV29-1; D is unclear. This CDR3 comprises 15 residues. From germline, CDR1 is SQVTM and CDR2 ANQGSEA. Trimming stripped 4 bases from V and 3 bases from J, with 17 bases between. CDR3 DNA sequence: TGCAGCGTTGCTAGTGGGCGTCTCGGAACAGATACGCAGTATTTT. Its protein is CSVASGRLGTDTQYF.

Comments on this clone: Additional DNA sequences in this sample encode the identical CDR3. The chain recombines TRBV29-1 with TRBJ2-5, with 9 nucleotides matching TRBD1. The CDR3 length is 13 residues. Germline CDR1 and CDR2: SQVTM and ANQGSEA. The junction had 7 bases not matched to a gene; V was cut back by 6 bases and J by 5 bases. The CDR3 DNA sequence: TGCAGCGTAGTACAGGGGGCGGGGGAGACCCAGTACTTC. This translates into CSVVQGAGETQYF.

This chain's CDR3 is CASSPLPGRGYTF. CDR3 nucleotide sequence: TGCGCCAGCAGTCCACTTCCGGGCCGGGGCTACACCTTC. The genes are TRBV4-1 and TRBJ1-2, with D unresolved. Germline V gene lookup returns CDR1 MGHRA and CDR2 YSYEKL. This CDR3 spans 13 amino acids. The V end was cut by 6 bases, the J end by 8 bases, with 16 bases between.

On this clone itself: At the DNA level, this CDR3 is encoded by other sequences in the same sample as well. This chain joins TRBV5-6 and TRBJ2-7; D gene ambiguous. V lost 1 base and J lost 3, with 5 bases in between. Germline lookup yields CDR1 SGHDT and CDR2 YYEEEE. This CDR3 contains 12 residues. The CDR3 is CASSLSSYEQYF. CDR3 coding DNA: TGTGCCAGCAGCTTGTCGAGCTACGAGCAGTACTTC.

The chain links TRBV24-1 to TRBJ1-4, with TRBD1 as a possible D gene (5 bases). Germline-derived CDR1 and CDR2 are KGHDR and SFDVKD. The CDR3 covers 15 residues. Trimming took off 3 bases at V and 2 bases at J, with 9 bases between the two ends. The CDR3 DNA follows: TGTGCCACCAGTGATAAAGGGGTTACTAATGAAAAACTGTTTTTT. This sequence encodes CATSDKGVTNEKLFF.

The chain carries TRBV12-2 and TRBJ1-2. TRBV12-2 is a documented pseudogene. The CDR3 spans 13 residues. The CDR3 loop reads CASRLRAPRGYTF. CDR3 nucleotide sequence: TGTGCAAGTCGCTTAAGGGCCCCACGGGGCTACACCTTC.

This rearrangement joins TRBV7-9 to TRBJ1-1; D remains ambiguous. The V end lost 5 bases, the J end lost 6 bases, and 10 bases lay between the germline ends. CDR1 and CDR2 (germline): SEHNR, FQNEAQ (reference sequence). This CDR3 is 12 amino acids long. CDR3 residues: CASSLGWSEAFF. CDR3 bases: TGTGCCAGCAGCCTTGGGTGGTCTGAAGCTTTCTTT.

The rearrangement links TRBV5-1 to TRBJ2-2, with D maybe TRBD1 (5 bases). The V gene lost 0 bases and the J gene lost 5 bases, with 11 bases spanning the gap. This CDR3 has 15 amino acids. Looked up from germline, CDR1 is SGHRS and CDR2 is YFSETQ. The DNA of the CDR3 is TGCGCCAGCAGCTTGGTGCAGGGTGGGACCGGGGAGCTGTTTTTT. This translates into CASSLVQGGTGELFF.

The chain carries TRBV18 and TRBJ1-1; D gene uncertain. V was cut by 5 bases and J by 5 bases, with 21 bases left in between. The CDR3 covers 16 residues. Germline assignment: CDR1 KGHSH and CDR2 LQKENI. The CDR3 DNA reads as TGTGCCAGCTCATCTCTACGATCTCGGGGTGGAACTGAAGCTTTCTTT. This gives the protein CASSSLRSRGGTEAFF.

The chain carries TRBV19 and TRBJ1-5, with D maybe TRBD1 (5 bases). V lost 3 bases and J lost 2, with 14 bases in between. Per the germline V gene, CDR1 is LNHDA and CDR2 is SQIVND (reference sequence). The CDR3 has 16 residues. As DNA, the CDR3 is TGTGCCAGTAGTATGGTAAATAGGGGAGGCAATCAGCCCCAGCATTTT. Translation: CASSMVNRGGNQPQHF.

The CDR3 is CASSQVAGTEAFF. For the CDR3, the DNA is TGCGCCAGCAGCCAAGTCGCAGGGACTGAAGCTTTCTTT. V and J are TRBV4-3 and TRBJ1-1; weak D call: TRBD1 (5 bases). The CDR3 covers 13 residues. Between the trimmed V and J ends, which lost 1 base and 5 bases, there was a span of 8 bases. CDR1 is LGHNA, CDR2 YSLEER, per germline.

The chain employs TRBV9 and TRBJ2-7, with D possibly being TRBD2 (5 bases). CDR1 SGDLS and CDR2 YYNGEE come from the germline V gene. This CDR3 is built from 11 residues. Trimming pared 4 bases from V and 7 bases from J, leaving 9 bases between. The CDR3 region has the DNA TGTGCCAGCAGCTCTCGGAGGGAGCAGTACTTC. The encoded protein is CASSSRREQYF.

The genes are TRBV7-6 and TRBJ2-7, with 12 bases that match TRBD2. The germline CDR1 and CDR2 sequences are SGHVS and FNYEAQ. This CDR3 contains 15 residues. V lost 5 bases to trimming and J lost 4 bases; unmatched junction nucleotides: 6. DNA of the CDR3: TGTGCCAGCAGCCTACTAGCGGGGGGCCCTTACGAGCAGTACTTC. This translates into CASSLLAGGPYEQYF.

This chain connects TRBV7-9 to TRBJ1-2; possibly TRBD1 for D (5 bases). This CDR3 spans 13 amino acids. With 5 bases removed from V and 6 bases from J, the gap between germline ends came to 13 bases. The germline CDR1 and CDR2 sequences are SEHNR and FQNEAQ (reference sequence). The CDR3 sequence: CASSPTGTHGYTF. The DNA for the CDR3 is TGTGCCAGCAGCCCCACCGGGACCCATGGCTACACCTTC. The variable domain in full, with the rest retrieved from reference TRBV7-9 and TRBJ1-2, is DTGVSQNPRHKITKRGQNVTFRCDPISEHNRLYWYRQTLGQGPEFLTYFQNEAQLEKSRLLSDRFSAERPKGSFSTLEIQRTEQGDSAMYLCASSPTGTHGYTFGSGTRLTVV.

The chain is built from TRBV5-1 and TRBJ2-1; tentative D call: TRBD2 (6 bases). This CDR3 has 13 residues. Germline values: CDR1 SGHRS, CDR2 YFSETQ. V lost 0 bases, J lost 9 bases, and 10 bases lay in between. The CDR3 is CASSLGRGSEQFF. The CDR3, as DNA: TGCGCCAGCAGCTTGGGGAGGGGAAGTGAGCAGTTCTTC.

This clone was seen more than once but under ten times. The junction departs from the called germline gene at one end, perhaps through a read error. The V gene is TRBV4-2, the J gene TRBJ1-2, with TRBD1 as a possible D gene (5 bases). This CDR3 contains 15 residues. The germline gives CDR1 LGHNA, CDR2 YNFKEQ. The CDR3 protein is CASTQIWGEGRSYTF. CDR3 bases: TGTGCCAGCACCCAAATCTGGGGGGAGGGAAGGAGCTACACCTTC.

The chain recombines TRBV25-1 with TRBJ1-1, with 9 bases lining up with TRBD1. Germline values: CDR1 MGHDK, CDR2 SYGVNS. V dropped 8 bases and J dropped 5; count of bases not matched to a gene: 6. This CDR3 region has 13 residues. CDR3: CASLGTGRTEAFF. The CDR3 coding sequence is TGTGCCAGCCTAGGGACAGGGAGGACTGAAGCTTTCTTT.

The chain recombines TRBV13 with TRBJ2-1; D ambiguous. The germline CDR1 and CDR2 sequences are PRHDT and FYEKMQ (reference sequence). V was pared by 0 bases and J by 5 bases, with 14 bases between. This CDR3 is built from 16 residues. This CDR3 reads CASSLGGRPKNNEQFF. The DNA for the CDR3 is TGTGCCAGCAGCTTAGGGGGCCGGCCGAAAAACAATGAGCAGTTCTTC.

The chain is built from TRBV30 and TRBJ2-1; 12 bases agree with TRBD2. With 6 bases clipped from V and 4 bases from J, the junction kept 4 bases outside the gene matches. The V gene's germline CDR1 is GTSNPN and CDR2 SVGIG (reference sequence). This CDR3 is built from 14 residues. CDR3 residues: CACSTSGGYNEQFF. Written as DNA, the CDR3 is TGTGCCTGTAGCACTAGCGGGGGGTACAATGAGCAGTTCTTC.

CDR3 loop: CATSDPGQGSSYEQYF. Written as DNA, the CDR3 is TGTGCCACCAGTGACCCTGGACAGGGAAGTTCCTACGAGCAGTACTTC. The chain combines TRBV24-1 with TRBJ2-7, with TRBD1 identical over 8 bases. Per germline, CDR1 KGHDR and CDR2 SFDVKD. After removal of 4 bases from V and 1 base from J, the junction contained 8 bases not matched to a gene. CDR3 size: 16 residues.

CDR3 coding DNA: TGTGCCACCGCGGCAGGGGGATACGGTGGCTACACCTTC. Amino acids: CATAAGGYGGYTF. V and J are TRBV24-1 and TRBJ1-2, with TRBD1 identical over 7 bases. The CDR3 runs 13 residues. V lost 9 bases to trimming and J lost 7 bases; unmatched junction nucleotides: 10. Germline loops: CDR1 KGHDR, CDR2 SFDVKD.

In DNA, the CDR3 is TGCGCCAGCAGCTTGGCGGGTCGGACGGCCTACGAGCAGTACTTC. Translating it yields CASSLAGRTAYEQYF. This chain uses TRBV5-1 with TRBJ2-7; D gene unclear. Trimming pared 0 bases from V and 2 bases from J, leaving 12 bases between. CDR1 and CDR2 (germline): SGHRS, YFSETQ. The CDR3 consists of 15 residues.

This CDR3 is CASSYSGTGGEQYF. CDR3 bases: TGTGCCAGCTCCTACTCCGGGACAGGGGGCGAGCAGTACTTC. J is TRBJ2-7 and V is TRBV28; 11 bases fit TRBD1. The CDR3 loop spans 14 amino acids. The germline V gene has CDR1 MDHEN and CDR2 SYDVKM. Trimming cost V 8 bases and J 6 bases; bases outside gene matches: 9.

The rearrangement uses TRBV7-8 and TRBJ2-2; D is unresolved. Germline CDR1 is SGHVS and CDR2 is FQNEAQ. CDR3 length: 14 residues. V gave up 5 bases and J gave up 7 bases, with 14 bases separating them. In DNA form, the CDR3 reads TGTGCCAGCAGCCCCCGTACGGGTAGCGGGGAGCTGTTTTTT. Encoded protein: CASSPRTGSGELFF. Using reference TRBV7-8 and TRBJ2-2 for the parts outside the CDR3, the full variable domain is GAGVSQSPRYKVAKRGQDVALRCDPISGHVSLFWYQQALGQGPEFLTYFQNEAQLDKSGLPSDRFFAERPEGSVSTLKIQRTQQEDSAVYLCASSPRTGSGELFFGEGSRLTVL.